The rows below give T cell receptor beta chains drawn from one sample of a study of blood T cell repertoires in COVID-19. TCRdb keeps only in-frame clones here, not all; method: immunoSEQ multiplex PCR. The sample has 150,000 to 200,000 clones, roughly 87% seen once. Sequenced material: peripheral blood. All receptors derive from a human donor in a cohort sampled during active COVID-19. Both conserved end residues are part of each CDR3. The D gene is left open where the match is weak. Expanded clones get a size class; other rows say once, few or many, or leave the size out.

cdr3_aa,cdr3_nt,d_call,v_call,j_call,clone_size
CASSLTAGAVSYEQYF,TGTGCCAGCAGCCTAACAGCGGGAGCGGTGTCCTACGAGCAGTACTTC,TRBD2,TRBV28,TRBJ2-7,NA
CASLSGTGAGYTF,TGTGCCAGCCTATCTGGGACAGGGGCTGGCTACACCTTC,TRBD1,TRBV6-6,TRBJ1-2,NA
CASSQVIHVQADSYEQYF,TGTGCCAGCAGCCAAGTAATCCACGTACAGGCGGACTCCTACGAGCAGTACTTC,NA,TRBV3-1/TRBV3-2,TRBJ2-7,NA
CASTQDTPGANVLTF,TGTGCCAGCACCCAGGACACTCCTGGGGCCAACGTCCTGACTTTC,NA,TRBV2,TRBJ2-6,NA
CASSHRDGNEKLFF,TGTGCCAGCAGCCACAGGGACGGAAATGAAAAACTGTTTTTT,NA,TRBV7-9,TRBJ1-4,NA
CASSLWDRKGSEKLFF,TGTGCCAGCAGTTTATGGGACAGAAAAGGTAGCGAAAAACTGTTTTTT,NA,TRBV28,TRBJ1-4,NA
CATSRGDTLYGYTF,TGTGCCACCAGCAGAGGGGACACGCTCTATGGCTACACCTTC,NA,TRBV15,TRBJ1-2,NA
CASLTWTGNTEAFF,TGTGCCAGCCTTACCTGGACAGGGAACACTGAAGCTTTCTTT,TRBD1,TRBV28,TRBJ1-1,NA
CASSPRVSYEQYF,TGTGCCAGCTCACCGCGCGTCTCCTACGAGCAGTACTTC,NA,TRBV18,TRBJ2-7,NA
CASSQDNGNTIYF,TGCGCCAGCAGCCAAGATAATGGAAACACCATATATTTT,NA,TRBV4-3,TRBJ1-3,NA
CASTLDRGQNSPLHF,TGTGCCAGTACCCTCGACAGGGGGCAAAATTCACCCCTCCACTTT,TRBD1,TRBV19,TRBJ1-6,NA
CASSDRAGASYGYTF,TGTGCCAGCAGTGACAGGGCGGGGGCAAGCTATGGCTACACCTTC,NA,TRBV6-1,TRBJ1-2,NA
CASSARDSHQPQHF,TGTGCCAGCAGCGCCCGCGACAGTCATCAGCCCCAGCATTTT,NA,TRBV11-2,TRBJ1-5,NA
CASSTRQGRDGYTF,TGTGCCAGCAGCACCCGACAGGGGCGGGATGGCTACACCTTC,TRBD1,TRBV5-4,TRBJ1-2,NA
CASSLVVGVGNEQFF,TGTGCCAGCAGCTTAGTGGTGGGAGTAGGTAATGAGCAGTTCTTC,NA,TRBV7-2,TRBJ2-1,NA
CASSPGMDYGYTF,TGTGCCAGTAGTCCAGGGATGGACTATGGCTACACCTTC,NA,TRBV19,TRBJ1-2,NA
CASSVGGGMNTGELFF,TGTGCCAGCAGCGTAGGCGGCGGGATGAACACCGGGGAGCTGTTTTTT,NA,TRBV9,TRBJ2-2,NA
CASTKVPRGKNEKLFF,TGCGCCAGCACTAAAGTCCCGCGAGGGAAAAATGAAAAACTGTTTTTT,NA,TRBV4-1,TRBJ1-4,NA
CASSSTGTSVQETQYF,TGTGCCAGCAGTTCTACGGGGACTAGCGTTCAAGAGACCCAGTACTTC,TRBD2,TRBV7-8,TRBJ2-5,NA
CASSHTPGYTF,TGTGCCAGCAGCCACACGCCGGGCTACACCTTC,NA,TRBV6-4,TRBJ1-2,NA
CASSFRQGDQPQHF,TGTGCCAGCAGCTTCCGACAGGGAGATCAGCCCCAGCATTTT,TRBD1,TRBV13,TRBJ1-5,NA
CASRGEGDQPQHF,TGTGCCAGTCGAGGAGAGGGGGATCAGCCCCAGCATTTT,NA,TRBV19,TRBJ1-5,NA
CASSLGQVNTGELFF,TGTGCCAGCAGCTTGGGACAGGTTAACACCGGGGAGCTGTTTTTT,TRBD1,TRBV11-3,TRBJ2-2,once
CASSLSRGEQYF,TGTGCCAGCAGCTTATCACGGGGCGAGCAGTACTTC,NA,TRBV7-2,TRBJ2-7,few
CASSWGQGATDTQYF,TGTGCCAGCAGTTGGGGACAGGGGGCTACAGATACGCAGTATTTT,TRBD1,TRBV5-8,TRBJ2-3,NA
CASSLEVGSSNEKLFF,TGTGCCAGCAGCTTGGAGGTTGGGAGTTCTAATGAAAAACTGTTTTTT,NA,TRBV5-4,TRBJ1-4,NA